This T cell receptor beta chain comes out of a study of neurological immune-mediated disorders. The unsorted libraries originated from 2 million PBMCs kept at -80 C. Trimming removed 2 bases from V and 4 bases from J, with 18 bases in between. The CDR3 totals 16 residues. The germline V gene encodes CDR1 SGHKS and CDR2 YYEKEE (reference sequence). This clonotype was detected many times. TCRdb re-derived calls from the 5' RACE reads in MiXCR, one entry per CDR3 protein. This sample has tens of thousands of distinct CDR3 sequences, with around 2.6% found just once. Sequencing used PBMCs. This TCR derives from a woman aged 25 to 45 with multiple sclerosis. The rearrangement uses TRBV5-5 and TRBJ2-5, with D perhaps matching TRBD1 (6 bases). CDR3 nucleotide sequence: TGTGCCAGCAGCTTCATCACGACAGGCTTCCCAGAGACCCAGTACTTC. Translated: CASSFITTGFPETQYF. Complete variable domain (other parts from reference TRBV5-5 and TRBJ2-5): DAGVTQSPTHLIKTRGQQVTLRCSPISGHKSVSWYQQVLGQGPQFIFQYYEKEERGRGNFPDRFSARQFPNYSSELNVNALLLGDSALYLCASSFITTGFPETQYFGPGTRLLVL.